Below, 23 T cell receptor beta chains from the same sample are listed, as sequenced in a study of T cells in Graves' hyperthyroidism and ophthalmopathy. Amplification of TCR beta CDR3 regions used RNA as the template. First-round RT-PCR with HTBI primers amplified the TCR CDR3 region. Via MiXCR, TCRdb re-called the multiplex PCR reads, giving one row per CDR3 protein. Of 550,000 to 600,000 distinct CDR3 sequences in the sample, 35% to 55% are singletons; the top ten hold roughly 19%. The material sequenced was peripheral blood or thyroid tissue (not recorded which). The source is an adult woman with Graves' disease, either hyperthyroidism or ophthalmopathy (not recorded which).

The chain employs TRBV9 and TRBJ2-5, with 9 bases lining up with TRBD1. The CDR3 has 15 amino acids. Germline-derived CDR1 and CDR2 are SGDLS and YYNGEE. J gave up 8 bases and V 2 bases, and 10 bases lay outside the gene matches. CDR3 residues: CASSVLVTGGDTQYF. CDR3 nucleotides: TGTGCCAGCAGCGTGCTGGTGACAGGGGGAGACACCCAGTACTTC.

V is TRBV5-1 and J is TRBJ1-1, with TRBD1 as a possible D gene (6 bases). Trimming stripped 5 bases from V and 6 bases from J, with 17 bases between. Germline CDR1 SGHRS, CDR2 YFSETQ. The CDR3 length is 14 residues. CDR3 protein: CASSQQGASAEAFF. In nucleotides, the CDR3 is TGCGCCAGCAGTCAACAGGGTGCAAGCGCTGAAGCTTTCTTT.

In regard to this clonotype: Since a much larger clone is just one base distant, this may be a read error. CDR3: CASSPGTGYSKQYF. The CDR3 nucleotides read TGTGCCAGCAGTCCAGGGACAGGGTATTCCAAGCAGTACTTC. The chain links TRBV12-3 or TRBV12-4 to TRBJ2-7; 9 bases agree with TRBD1. J gave up 8 bases and V 5 bases, and 10 bases lay outside the gene matches. The CDR3 is 14 residues long.

Many counts were recorded for this clonotype. This chain links TRBV9 with TRBJ1-3; TRBD1 agrees at 8 bases. CDR3 length: 14 residues. The V gene's germline CDR1 is SGDLS and CDR2 YYNGEE. V gave up 3 bases and J gave up 4 bases; unmatched junction bases: 3. Written as DNA, the CDR3 is TGTGCCAGCAGCGAGACAGGGGTCGGAAACACCATATATTTT. This codes for CASSETGVGNTIYF.

The rearrangement links TRBV7-9 to TRBJ2-1, with D possibly TRBD2 on 5 matching bases. There are 12 residues in the CDR3. V dropped 5 bases and J dropped 10 bases, with 12 bases sitting between them. CDR1 and CDR2 (germline): SEHNR, FQNEAQ (reference sequence). CDR3 nucleotide sequence: TGTGCCAGCAGCGCGAGACCGGGAGAGCAGTTCTTC. It translates to CASSARPGEQFF.

This chain connects TRBV7-6 to TRBJ1-2, with a tentative D call TRBD1 (5 bases). CDR3 size: 13 residues. Germline values: CDR1 SGHVS, CDR2 FNYEAQ. V was trimmed by 4 bases and J by 7 bases, leaving 13 bases between them. CDR3 coding DNA: TGTGCCAGCAGCTGGGGGGAGAACACTGGCTACACCTTC. This sequence encodes CASSWGENTGYTF.

This clonotype was detected many times. The CDR3 sequence: CASSYDGDNQPQHF. The CDR3 coding sequence is TGTGCCAGCAGTTACGACGGGGACAATCAGCCCCAGCATTTT. The J gene is TRBJ1-5, the V gene TRBV6-6; no clear D. CDR1 is MNHNY, CDR2 SVGAGI, per germline (reference sequence). CDR3 length: 14 amino acids. V was clipped by 2 bases and J by 3 bases, with 8 bases between them.

This clonotype occurred many times. The gene calls are TRBV10-2 and TRBJ2-7; D gene unclear. The CDR3 is made up of 14 amino acids. Trimming removed 2 bases at V and 3 bases at J, with 11 bases between. Germline V gene lookup returns CDR1 WSHSY and CDR2 SAAADI. The DNA for the CDR3 is TGCGCCAGCAGTGAGAACGCCGGAGACTACGAGCAGTACTTC. Amino acid sequence: CASSENAGDYEQYF.

The chain carries TRBV29-1 and TRBJ2-5; TRBD1 matches at 10 bases. Germline lookup yields CDR1 SQVTM and CDR2 ANQGSEA. The CDR3 has 15 amino acids. Trimming cost V 6 bases and J 3 bases; bases outside gene matches: 10. In DNA form, the CDR3 reads TGCAGCGTGATATCAGGCGGGACAGGGGAAGAGACCCAGTACTTC. Translating gives CSVISGGTGEETQYF.

This clonotype showed up many times. V gene TRBV6-5 combines with J gene TRBJ1-5; D may be TRBD1 (6 bases). Germline CDR1 and CDR2: MNHEY and SVGAGI. Deletions cut 6 bases from V and 1 base from J, with 13 bases between. The CDR3 has 15 residues. The CDR3 protein is CASRTGLASNQPQHF. CDR3 DNA: TGTGCCAGCAGAACAGGGTTGGCCAGCAATCAGCCCCAGCATTTT.

The rearrangement uses TRBV2 and TRBJ1-6; D unclear. This CDR3 is 16 amino acids long. V was cut by 2 bases and J by 9 bases, with 17 bases left in between. CDR1 is SNHLY and CDR2 is FYNNEI in the germline V gene. DNA of the CDR3: TGTGCCAGCAGTGAATCCAGGACGGCTTTTAGTTCACCCCTCCACTTT. Translated: CASSESRTAFSSPLHF.

The rearrangement joins TRBV18 to TRBJ2-5, with D tentatively TRBD1 or TRBD2 (5 bases each). The CDR3 sequence is 16 residues long. CDR1 and CDR2 from the germline V gene are KGHSH and LQKENI. V was trimmed by 0 bases and J by 2 bases, leaving 13 bases between them. In DNA, the CDR3 is TGTGCCAGCTCACCACCCAGGGACCCCCGTCAAGAGACCCAGTACTTC. Protein: CASSPPRDPRQETQYF.

The genes are TRBV7-9 and TRBJ2-5; weak D call: TRBD2 (6 bases). Trimming stripped 3 bases from V and 4 bases from J, with 15 bases between. The CDR3 is 15 amino acids. In germline, CDR1 is SEHNR, CDR2 FQNEAQ (reference sequence). The CDR3 region is CASSFGGSGGETQYF. Written as DNA, the CDR3 is TGTGCCAGCAGCTTCGGGGGTTCAGGCGGAGAGACCCAGTACTTC.

The chain is built from TRBV27 and TRBJ1-5, with D hard to call. V lost 6 bases and J 0 bases, leaving 15 bases between the germline ends. The CDR3 has 16 amino acids. Looked up from germline, CDR1 is MNHEY and CDR2 is SMNVEV (reference sequence). The CDR3 DNA sequence: TGTGCCAGCAGGGGTCTGAGTAAAGATAGCAATCAGCCCCAGCATTTT. The encoded protein is CASRGLSKDSNQPQHF.

The sample holds one count of this clonotype. This chain links TRBV20-1 with TRBJ1-2; unclear D gene. Germline CDR1 and CDR2: DFQATT and SNEGSKA (reference sequence). This CDR3 is 13 amino acids long. Trimming took off 5 bases at V and 3 bases at J, with 13 bases between the two ends. Here the CDR3 reads CSARPSGDYGYTF. Here the CDR3 DNA reads TGCAGTGCTCGTCCTAGCGGAGACTATGGCTACACCTTC.

The V gene is TRBV7-2, the J gene TRBJ2-5; TRBD1 aligns across 8 bases. J was trimmed by 5 bases and V by 5 bases; bases with no gene match: 4. The CDR3 consists of 13 residues. From germline, CDR1 is SGHTA and CDR2 FQGNSA. As DNA, the CDR3 is TGTGCCAGCAGCATCCGACAGGGGGAGACCCAGTACTTC. Amino acids: CASSIRQGETQYF. The variable domain in full, with the rest retrieved from reference TRBV7-2 and TRBJ2-5, is GAGVSQSPSNKVTEKGKDVELRCDPISGHTALYWYRQSLGQGLEFLIYFQGNSAPDKSGLPSDRFSAERTGGSVSTLTIQRTQQEDSAVYLCASSIRQGETQYFGPGTRLLVL.

This clonotype was recorded many times. The gene calls are TRBV7-9 and TRBJ1-1; D is unresolved. Trimming took 2 bases from V and 5 from J, leaving 15 bases between them. This CDR3 contains 15 residues. Germline V gene sequence: CDR1 SEHNR, CDR2 FQNEAQ (reference sequence). CDR3 loop: CASSLIGEGWTEAFF. CDR3 sequence (DNA): TGTGCCAGCAGCTTAATTGGGGAAGGGTGGACTGAAGCTTTCTTT.

At least ten counts were recorded for this clonotype. The V gene is TRBV20-1, the J gene TRBJ1-1, with no clear D. V dropped 0 bases and J dropped 1 base, with 6 bases sitting between them. The CDR3 totals 13 residues. Looked up from germline, CDR1 is DFQATT and CDR2 is SNEGSKA (reference sequence). CDR3 in DNA: TGCAGTGCTAGAGATGAGAAGAACACTGAAGCTTTCTTT. This translates into CSARDEKNTEAFF.

This chain uses TRBV24-1 with TRBJ2-7, with D tentatively TRBD1 or TRBD2 (5 bases each). Germline V lookup: CDR1 KGHDR, CDR2 SFDVKD. Trimming took 2 bases from V and 1 from J, leaving 5 bases between them. CDR3 size: 13 residues. DNA of the CDR3: TGTGCCACCAGTGATTGGGGGTCCTACGAGCAGTACTTC. It yields the protein CATSDWGSYEQYF.

As regards this clonotype: Mismatch with germline at one junction end may stem from a read error. The rearrangement joins TRBV5-1 to TRBJ1-2, with 7 bases that match TRBD1. In germline, CDR1 is SGHRS, CDR2 YFSETQ. CDR3 length equals 14 residues. In DNA form, the CDR3 reads TGCGCCAGCAGCTTGGATGGAGGGGGCTTTGGCTACATCTTC. It encodes CASSLDGGGFGYIF.

V usage is TRBV7-2 and J usage is TRBJ2-7, with D possibly being TRBD1 (5 bases). The CDR3 is 12 residues long. Germline V lookup: CDR1 SGHTA, CDR2 FQGNSA. Trimming removed 8 bases from V and 3 bases from J, with 11 bases in between. The CDR3 bases are TGTGCCAGCCGAGACCAGGGCTACGAGCAGTACTTC. This sequence encodes CASRDQGYEQYF.

There are many counts of this clonotype. V usage is TRBV2 and J usage is TRBJ2-7; 14 bases fit TRBD2. In germline, CDR1 is SNHLY, CDR2 FYNNEI. The trim removed 8 bases at V and 6 bases at J, leaving 9 bases unmatched. The CDR3 runs to 15 residues. This CDR3 is CASEDPTSGRAEQYF. CDR3 coding DNA: TGTGCCAGCGAGGACCCGACTAGCGGGAGGGCCGAGCAGTACTTC. Full variable domain (missing parts from reference TRBV2 and TRBJ2-7): EPEVTQTPSHQVTQMGQEVILRCVPISNHLYFYWYRQILGQKVEFLVSFYNNEISEKSEIFDDQFSVERPDGSNFTLKIRSTKLEDSAMYFCASEDPTSGRAEQYFGPGTRLTVT.

The chain links TRBV7-9 to TRBJ1-1; D gene uncertain. The CDR3 is 15 residues long. V lost 0 bases and J lost 0, with 8 bases in between. CDR1 is SEHNR, CDR2 FQNEAQ, per germline (reference sequence). CDR3 sequence reads: CASSLALDVNTEAFF. CDR3 sequence (DNA): TGTGCCAGCAGCTTAGCTCTGGACGTGAACACTGAAGCTTTCTTT.